This T cell receptor (beta chain) came from a study of response to subunit inactivated influenza vaccine. Overall study results and limits: The authors suggested that few new T cells are recruited per seasonal influenza vaccination.

This clonotype was observed a few times. The antigen remains undetermined. A single record per CDR3 protein comes from TCRdb applying MiXCR to the RT-PCR reads. The repertoire consists of 650,000 or so distinct CDR3 sequences, with less than 15% occurring once and the leading ten covering less than 8.5%. The input for sequencing was PBMCs from blood, taken around 14 days before vaccination. This clonotype was sampled from a man in his fifties or sixties who received an inactivated influenza vaccine.

The CDR3 reads CSARDRMRGGARTGELFF. The DNA for the CDR3 is TGCAGTGCTAGAGATCGTATGCGGGGGGGCGCGAGGACCGGGGAGCTGTTTTTT. The chain links TRBV20-1 to TRBJ2-2, with 9 bases that match TRBD2. This CDR3 has 18 amino acids. Germline CDR1 is DFQATT and CDR2 is SNEGSKA (reference sequence). Unmatched junction bases numbered 13, after V lost 0 bases and J lost 5 bases.